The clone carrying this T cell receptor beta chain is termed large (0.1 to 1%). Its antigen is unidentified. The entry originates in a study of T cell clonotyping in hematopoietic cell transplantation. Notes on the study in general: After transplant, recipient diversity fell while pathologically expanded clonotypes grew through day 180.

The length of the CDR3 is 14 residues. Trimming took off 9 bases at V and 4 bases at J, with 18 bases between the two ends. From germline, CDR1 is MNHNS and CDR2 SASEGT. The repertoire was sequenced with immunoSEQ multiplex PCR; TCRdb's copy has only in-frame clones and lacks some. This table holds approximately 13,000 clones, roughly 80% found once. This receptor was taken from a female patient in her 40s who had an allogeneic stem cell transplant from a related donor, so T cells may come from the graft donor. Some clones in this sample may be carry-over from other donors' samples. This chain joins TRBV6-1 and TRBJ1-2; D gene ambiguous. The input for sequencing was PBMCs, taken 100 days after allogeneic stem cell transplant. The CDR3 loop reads CASQRETGSYGYTF. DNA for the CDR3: TGTGCCAGTCAGAGGGAGACGGGATCCTATGGCTACACCTTC.